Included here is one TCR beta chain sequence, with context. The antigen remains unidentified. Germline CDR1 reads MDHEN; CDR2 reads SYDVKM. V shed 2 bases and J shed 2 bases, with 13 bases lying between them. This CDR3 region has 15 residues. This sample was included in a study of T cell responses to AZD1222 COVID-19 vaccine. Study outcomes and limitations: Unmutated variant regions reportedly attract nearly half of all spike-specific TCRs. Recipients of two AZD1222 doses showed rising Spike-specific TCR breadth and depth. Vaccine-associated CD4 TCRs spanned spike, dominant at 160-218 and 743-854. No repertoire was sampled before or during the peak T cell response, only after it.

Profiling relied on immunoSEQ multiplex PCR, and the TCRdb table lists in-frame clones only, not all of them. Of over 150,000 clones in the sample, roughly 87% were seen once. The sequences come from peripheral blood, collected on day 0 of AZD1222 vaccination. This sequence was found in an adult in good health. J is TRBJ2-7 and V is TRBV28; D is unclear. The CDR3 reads CASSLKDPGPYEQYF. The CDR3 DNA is TGTGCCAGCAGTTTAAAGGACCCTGGACCCTACGAGCAGTACTTC.